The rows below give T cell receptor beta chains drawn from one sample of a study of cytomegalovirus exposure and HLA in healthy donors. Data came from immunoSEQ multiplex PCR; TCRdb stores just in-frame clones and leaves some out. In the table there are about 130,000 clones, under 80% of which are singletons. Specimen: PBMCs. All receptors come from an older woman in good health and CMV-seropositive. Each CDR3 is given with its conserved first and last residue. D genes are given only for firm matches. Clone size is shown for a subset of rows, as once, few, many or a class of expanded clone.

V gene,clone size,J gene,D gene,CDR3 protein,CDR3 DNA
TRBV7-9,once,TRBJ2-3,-,CASSPDRSKNTDTQYF,TGTGCCAGCAGTCCCGACAGGAGTAAAAACACAGATACGCAGTATTTT
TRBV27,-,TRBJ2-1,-,CASSASPGIVVNEQFF,TGTGCCAGCAGTGCCTCCCCCGGTATAGTCGTCAATGAGCAGTTCTTC
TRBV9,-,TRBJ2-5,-,CASSVGGPTGETQYF,TGTGCCAGCAGCGTAGGGGGTCCGACGGGGGAGACCCAGTACTTC
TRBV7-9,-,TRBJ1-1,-,CASRQMPIMNTEAFF,TGTGCCAGCAGACAAATGCCCATTATGAACACTGAAGCTTTCTTT
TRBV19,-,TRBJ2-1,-,CASSIRQLSYNEQFF,TGTGCCAGTAGTATCCGACAGCTGTCCTACAATGAGCAGTTCTTC
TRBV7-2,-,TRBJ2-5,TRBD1,CASSADRGIRKTQYF,TGTGCCAGCAGCGCGGACAGGGGGATCCGAAAGACCCAGTACTTC
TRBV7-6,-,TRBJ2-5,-,CASSLGSQETQYF,TGTGCCAGCAGTTTAGGTAGCCAAGAGACCCAGTACTTC
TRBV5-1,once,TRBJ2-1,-,CASSLASGSNEQFF,TGCGCCAGCAGCTTGGCATCAGGTTCTAATGAGCAGTTCTTC
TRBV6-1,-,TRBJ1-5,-,CAGSGTPNSNQPQHF,TGTGCCGGCTCAGGGACACCAAATAGCAATCAGCCCCAGCATTTT
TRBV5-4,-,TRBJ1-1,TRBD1,CASSRGQIHTEAFF,TGTGCCAGCAGCAGGGGACAGATACACACTGAAGCTTTCTTT
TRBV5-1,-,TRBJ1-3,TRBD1,CASSSTGGSVRNTIYF,TGCGCCAGCAGCTCGACAGGGGGCTCTGTTCGGAACACCATATATTTT
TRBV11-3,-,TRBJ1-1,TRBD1,CASSRTGNTEAFF,TGTGCCAGCAGCCGGACAGGGAACACTGAAGCTTTCTTT
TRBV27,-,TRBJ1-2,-,CASSLFAGNQNYGYTF,TGTGCCAGCAGTTTATTCGCAGGCAACCAGAACTATGGCTACACCTTC
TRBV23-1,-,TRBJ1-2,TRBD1,CASSQPRAPPHRGNYGYTF,TGCGCCAGCAGTCAACCCCGAGCGCCTCCTCACAGGGGGAACTATGGCTACACCTTC
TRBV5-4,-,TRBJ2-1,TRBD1,CASKGTASYNEQFF,TGTGCCAGCAAAGGGACAGCCTCCTACAATGAGCAGTTCTTC
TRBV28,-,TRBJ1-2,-,CASSWGGRQNYGYTF,TGTGCCAGCAGTTGGGGGGGCCGTCAAAACTATGGCTACACCTTC
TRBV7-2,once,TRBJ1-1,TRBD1,CASSLATGGNTEAFF,TGTGCCAGCAGCTTAGCGACAGGGGGGAACACTGAAGCTTTCTTT
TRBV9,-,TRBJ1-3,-,CASSSTYSGNTIYF,TGTGCCAGCAGCTCAACCTACTCTGGAAACACCATATATTTT
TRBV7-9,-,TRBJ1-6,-,CASSQGLRQNNSPLHF,TGTGCCAGCAGCCAGGGGTTGAGACAGAATAATTCACCCCTCCACTTT
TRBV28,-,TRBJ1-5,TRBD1,CASSLSGQGGQPQHF,TGTGCCAGCAGTTTATCGGGACAGGGCGGTCAGCCCCAGCATTTT
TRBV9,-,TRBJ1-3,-,CASSDGTHSGNTIYF,TGTGCCAGCAGCGATGGGACTCACTCTGGAAACACCATATATTTT
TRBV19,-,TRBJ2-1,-,CASSIGGRGTVYNEQFF,TGTGCCAGTAGTATAGGGGGTAGGGGGACCGTTTACAATGAGCAGTTCTTC
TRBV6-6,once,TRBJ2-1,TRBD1,CASSLVQGASNNEQFF,TGTGCCAGCAGTCTAGTACAGGGGGCTTCAAACAATGAGCAGTTCTTC
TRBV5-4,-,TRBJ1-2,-,CASSRGGQGREGGYTF,TGTGCCAGCAGCCGCGGGGGGCAGGGACGGGAGGGTGGCTACACCTTC
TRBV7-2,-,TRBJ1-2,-,CASSPRPQGHGYTF,TGTGCCAGCAGCCCCCGGCCACAGGGCCATGGCTACACCTTC
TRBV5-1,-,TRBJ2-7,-,CASSLVSVSIYEQYF,TGCGCCAGCAGCTTGGTGTCGGTCTCCATCTACGAGCAGTACTTC
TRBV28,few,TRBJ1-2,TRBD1,CASSFNRGANYGYTF,TGTGCCAGCAGTTTCAACAGGGGGGCTAACTATGGCTACACCTTC
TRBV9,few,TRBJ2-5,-,CASSVGGTGREETQYF,TGTGCCAGCAGCGTAGGAGGAACAGGGAGGGAAGAGACCCAGTACTTC
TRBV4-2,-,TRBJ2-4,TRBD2,CASSQLGVAGVIDIQYF,TGTGCCAGCAGCCAACTAGGGGTAGCGGGGGTCATCGACATTCAGTACTTC
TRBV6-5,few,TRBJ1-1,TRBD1,CASSHQGARNTEAFF,TGTGCCAGCAGCCATCAGGGGGCGAGGAACACTGAAGCTTTCTTT
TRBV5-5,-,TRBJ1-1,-,CASSLLGGTEAFF,TGTGCCAGCAGCTTGTTAGGGGGCACTGAAGCTTTCTTT
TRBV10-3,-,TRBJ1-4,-,CAISPGQTNEKLFF,TGTGCCATCAGCCCAGGACAGACTAATGAAAAACTGTTTTTT
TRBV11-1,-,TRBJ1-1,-,CASSYGPGMNTEAFF,TGTGCCAGCAGCTACGGACCGGGGATGAACACTGAAGCTTTCTTT
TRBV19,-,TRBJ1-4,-,CANPVPGHNPATNEKLFF,TGTGCCAATCCGGTCCCGGGACACAATCCTGCAACTAATGAAAAACTGTTTTTT
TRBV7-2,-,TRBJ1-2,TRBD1,CASSLVPPSQGVYYSYTF,TGTGCCAGCAGCTTAGTTCCCCCCTCCCAGGGGGTATACTATAGCTACACCTTC
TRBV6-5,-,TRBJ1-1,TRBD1,CATNFRTGAIEAFF,TGTGCCACTAACTTTCGGACAGGGGCAATAGAAGCTTTCTTT
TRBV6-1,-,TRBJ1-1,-,CASSTGWDTEAFF,TGTGCCAGCAGTACAGGGTGGGACACTGAAGCTTTCTTT
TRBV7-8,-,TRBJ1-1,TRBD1,CASSLVTGSAEAFF,TGTGCCAGCAGCTTAGTGACAGGGTCCGCTGAAGCTTTCTTT
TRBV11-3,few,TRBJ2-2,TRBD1,CASSQGQGAGELFF,TGCGCCAGCAGCCAAGGACAGGGGGCCGGGGAGCTGTTTTTT
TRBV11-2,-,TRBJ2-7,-,CASSSGHRAGEQYF,TGTGCCAGCAGTTCGGGACACAGGGCCGGCGAGCAGTACTTC
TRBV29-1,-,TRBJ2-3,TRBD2,CSVERLAGPSDTQYF,TGCAGCGTCGAACGACTAGCGGGACCCTCAGATACGCAGTATTTT
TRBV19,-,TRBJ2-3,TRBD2,CASKGGQASTDTQYF,TGTGCCAGTAAGGGAGGGCAGGCTAGCACAGATACGCAGTATTTT
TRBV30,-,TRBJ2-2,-,CAWRQGRRYTGELFF,TGTGCCTGGAGACAAGGGAGAAGGTACACCGGGGAGCTGTTTTTT
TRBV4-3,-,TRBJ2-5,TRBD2,CASSLTTSGQETQYF,TGCGCCAGCAGCCTAACGACTAGCGGACAAGAGACCCAGTACTTC
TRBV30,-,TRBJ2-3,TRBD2,CASERGTTDTQYF,TGTGCCTCAGAGCGGGGGACCACAGATACGCAGTATTTT
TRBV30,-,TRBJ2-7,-,CAWSLRGGQTYEQYF,TGTGCCTGGAGTCTCCGAGGTGGACAGACCTACGAGCAGTACTTC